This TCR beta chain was captured in a study of regulatory T cells in long-lasting Graves disease. Concerning this clonotype itself: Its antigen is undetermined.

Building of the TCR beta libraries involved iRepertoire HTBI primers and Arm-PCR of CDR3 regions. TCRdb used MiXCR to reprocess the multiplex PCR reads, holding one entry per CDR3 protein. This repertoire shows 300,000 to 400,000 distinct CDR3 sequences, over 15% found once; its top ten account for about 27%. Per the germline V gene, CDR1 is KGHDR and CDR2 is SFDVKD. Trimming took off 7 bases at V and 0 bases at J, with 9 bases between the two ends. The CDR3 runs 13 residues. Indicated time point: newly diagnosed GD, antithyroid drugs for less than 3 months. There was RNA extracted from PBMCs, and the TCR library was made from it. As a group, patients came from one endocrinology department in Xi'an, China. Points from the study as a whole: Persistent disease favored TRBV28, TRBJ1-2 and TRBJ2-5. Whereas around 970 public clonotypes were shared by new patients, persistent patients shared more, at some 3,000.

These same records also appear under a second study, on T cells in Graves' hyperthyroidism and ophthalmopathy. That publication notes: Ophthalmopathy cases were set apart from stable hyperthyroidism by a 13 V-J model.

This chain connects TRBV24-1 to TRBJ2-7; D possibly corresponds to TRBD1 (5 bases). The origin of this receptor is a man aged 35-49 years with Graves disease. Sequenced here: peripheral blood mononuclear cells (PBMCs), sampled at new diagnosis, from a patient treated with antithyroid drugs. CDR3 in DNA: TGTGCCACCAGCGACAGAAACTCCTACGAGCAGTACTTC. Encoded protein: CATSDRNSYEQYF.